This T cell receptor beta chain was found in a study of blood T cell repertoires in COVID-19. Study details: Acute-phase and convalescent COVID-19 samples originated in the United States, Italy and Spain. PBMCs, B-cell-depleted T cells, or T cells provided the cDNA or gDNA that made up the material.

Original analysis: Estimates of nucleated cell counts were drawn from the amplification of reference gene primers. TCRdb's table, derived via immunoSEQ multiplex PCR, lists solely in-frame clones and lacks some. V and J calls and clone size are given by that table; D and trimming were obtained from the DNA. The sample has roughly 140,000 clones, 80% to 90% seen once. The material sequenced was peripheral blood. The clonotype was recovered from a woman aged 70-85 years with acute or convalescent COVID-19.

Here the CDR3 reads CASSQGEAGDTQYF. CDR3 sequence (DNA): TGTGCCAGCAGCCAAGGGGAAGCGGGAGATACGCAGTATTTT. The rearrangement uses TRBV3-1 (or the pseudogene TRBV3-2) and TRBJ2-3; a weak D match, TRBD2 (6 bases). The CDR3 covers 14 residues. V gave up 1 base and J gave up 5 bases, with 10 bases separating them. The germline V gene has CDR1 LGHDT and CDR2 YNNKEL (reference sequence).